A single sample is the source of the 10 T cell receptor beta chains below, sequenced in a study of blood T cell repertoires in COVID-19. TCRdb keeps only in-frame clones here, not all; method: immunoSEQ multiplex PCR. Of around 270,000 clones listed, 84% are singletons. Sequencing was done on a sample of peripheral blood. These receptor sequences come from a middle-aged woman who had recovered from COVID-19.

The rearrangement links TRBV5-6 to TRBJ2-1; 7 bases fit TRBD1. Germline V gene lookup returns CDR1 SGHDT and CDR2 YYEEEE. V gave up 7 bases and J gave up 3 bases; unmatched junction bases: 10. The CDR3 length is 15 residues. For the CDR3, the DNA is TGTGCCAGCGGCGAACCGGGACAGTACTACAATGAGCAGTTCTTC. As protein: CASGEPGQYYNEQFF.

This clone was observed a few times. The gene calls are TRBV7-2 and TRBJ1-2; 8 nucleotides line up with TRBD1. V shed 5 bases and J 4 bases; nucleotides not matched to a gene: 3. The CDR3 totals 13 residues. CDR1 is SGHTA, CDR2 FQGNSA, per germline. CDR3 in DNA: TGTGCCAGCAGCCTGGGGACAGGCTATGGCTACACCTTC. Translated, it gives CASSLGTGYGYTF.

This clone has only a few counts. Other DNA sequences of this sample code for an identical CDR3. The chain employs TRBV7-2 and TRBJ1-6; the match to TRBD1 covers 7 bases. CDR3 length: 15 residues. In germline, CDR1 is SGHTA, CDR2 FQGNSA. J gave up 4 bases and V 1 base, and 1 base lay outside the gene matches. The CDR3 loop is CASSLETGYNSPLHF. The CDR3 DNA follows: TGTGCCAGCAGCTTAGAGACAGGGTATAATTCACCCCTCCACTTT.

This chain links TRBV3-1 (or the pseudogene TRBV3-2) with TRBJ2-3, with 10 bases lining up with TRBD2. The CDR3 has 15 amino acids. Germline assignment: CDR1 LGHDT and CDR2 YNNKEL (reference sequence). With V trimmed by 4 bases and J by 4 bases, 5 bases remained unmatched. CDR3 loop: CASSRNSGGSDTQYF. The CDR3, as DNA: TGTGCCAGCAGCCGAAATAGCGGGGGGTCAGATACGCAGTATTTT.

The chain has TRBV5-4 and TRBJ2-5; possibly TRBD1 for D (6 bases). The CDR3 has 14 amino acids. Per the germline V gene, CDR1 is SGHNT and CDR2 is YYREEE (reference sequence). The V end was cut by 3 bases, the J end by 5 bases, with 14 bases between. For the CDR3, the DNA is TGTGCCAGCAGCTGGAACAGGGTTCCCGAGACCCAGTACTTC. Its protein product is CASSWNRVPETQYF. The variable domain in full, with the rest retrieved from reference TRBV5-4 and TRBJ2-5, is ETGVTQSPTHLIKTRGQQVTLRCSSQSGHNTVSWYQQALGQGPQFIFQYYREEENGRGNFPPRFSGLQFPNYSSELNVNALELDDSALYLCASSWNRVPETQYFGPGTRLLVL.

In nucleotides, the CDR3 is TGTGCCTGGAGCAGGGATAACTCCTACGAGCAGTACTTC. This translates into CAWSRDNSYEQYF. This sequence joins TRBV30 and TRBJ2-7, with D tentatively TRBD1 (5 bases). The germline gives CDR1 GTSNPN, CDR2 SVGIG (reference sequence). This CDR3 is 13 amino acids long. Deletions cut 3 bases from V and 0 bases from J, with 9 bases between.

This clone was observed a handful of times. The V call is TRBV15, the J call TRBJ2-7; 10 bases match TRBD1. The germline V gene has CDR1 LNHNV and CDR2 YYDKDF (reference sequence). The CDR3 runs to 15 residues. Trimming removed 3 bases from V and 4 bases from J; junction bases left unmatched: 6. The CDR3 DNA reads TGTGCCACCAGCAGCCTGACAGGGGGCGATTACGAGCAGTACTTC. The encoded protein is CATSSLTGGDYEQYF.

The chain has TRBV7-2 and TRBJ1-6; a weak D match, TRBD1 (5 bases). Germline CDR1 is SGHTA and CDR2 is FQGNSA. This CDR3 has 14 residues. V dropped 5 bases and J dropped 6 bases, with 11 bases sitting between them. The CDR3 protein is CASSRDWGNSPLHF. The DNA of the CDR3 is TGTGCCAGCAGCCGGGACTGGGGTAATTCACCCCTCCACTTT.

The chain is built from TRBV11-2 and TRBJ2-3; 10 bases match TRBD2. Germline V gives CDR1 SGHAT, CDR2 FQNNGV. Losses at the gene ends were 4 bases for V and 4 bases for J; bases not matched to a gene: 8. The CDR3 is made up of 16 amino acids. The CDR3 DNA is TGTGCCAGCAGCTCCCCAACCAGCGGGGGGGCAGATACGCAGTATTTT. Translated: CASSSPTSGGADTQYF.

This clone was detected only a few times. CDR3 protein: CASSQQLVTDTQYF. DNA of the CDR3: TGTGCCAGCAGCCAACAACTAGTCACAGATACGCAGTATTTT. The chain is built from TRBV14 and TRBJ2-3, with TRBD2 as a possible D gene (5 bases). Per germline, CDR1 SGHDN and CDR2 FVKESK. With 2 bases removed from V and 2 bases from J, the gap between germline ends came to 8 bases. The CDR3 consists of 14 residues.